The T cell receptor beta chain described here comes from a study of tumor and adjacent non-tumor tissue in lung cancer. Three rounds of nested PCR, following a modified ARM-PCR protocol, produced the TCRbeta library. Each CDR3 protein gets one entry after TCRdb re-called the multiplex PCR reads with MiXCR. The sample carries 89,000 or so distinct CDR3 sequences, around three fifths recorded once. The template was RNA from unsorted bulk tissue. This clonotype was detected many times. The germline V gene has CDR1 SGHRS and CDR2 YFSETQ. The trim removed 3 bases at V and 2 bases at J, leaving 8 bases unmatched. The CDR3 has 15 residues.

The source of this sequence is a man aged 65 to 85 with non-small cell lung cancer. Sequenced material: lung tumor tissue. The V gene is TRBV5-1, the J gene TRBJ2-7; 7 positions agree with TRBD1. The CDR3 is CASSWLTGTTYEQYF. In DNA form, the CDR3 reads TGCGCCAGCAGCTGGTTGACAGGGACGACCTACGAGCAGTACTTC.